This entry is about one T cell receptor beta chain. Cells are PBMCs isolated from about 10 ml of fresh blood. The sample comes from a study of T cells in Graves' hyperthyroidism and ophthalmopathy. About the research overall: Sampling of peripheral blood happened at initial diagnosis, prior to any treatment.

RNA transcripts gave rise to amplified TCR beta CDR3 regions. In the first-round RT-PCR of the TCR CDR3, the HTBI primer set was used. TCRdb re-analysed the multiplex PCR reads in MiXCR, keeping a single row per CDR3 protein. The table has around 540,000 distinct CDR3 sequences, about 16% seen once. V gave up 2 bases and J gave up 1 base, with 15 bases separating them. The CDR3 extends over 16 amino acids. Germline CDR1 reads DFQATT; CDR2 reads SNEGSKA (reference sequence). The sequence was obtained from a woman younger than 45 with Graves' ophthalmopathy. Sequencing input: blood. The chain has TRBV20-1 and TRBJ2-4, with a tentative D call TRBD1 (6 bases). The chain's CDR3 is CSARSLRGGAKNIQYF. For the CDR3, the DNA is TGCAGTGCTAGAAGTCTCAGGGGCGGTGCCAAAAACATTCAGTACTTC.